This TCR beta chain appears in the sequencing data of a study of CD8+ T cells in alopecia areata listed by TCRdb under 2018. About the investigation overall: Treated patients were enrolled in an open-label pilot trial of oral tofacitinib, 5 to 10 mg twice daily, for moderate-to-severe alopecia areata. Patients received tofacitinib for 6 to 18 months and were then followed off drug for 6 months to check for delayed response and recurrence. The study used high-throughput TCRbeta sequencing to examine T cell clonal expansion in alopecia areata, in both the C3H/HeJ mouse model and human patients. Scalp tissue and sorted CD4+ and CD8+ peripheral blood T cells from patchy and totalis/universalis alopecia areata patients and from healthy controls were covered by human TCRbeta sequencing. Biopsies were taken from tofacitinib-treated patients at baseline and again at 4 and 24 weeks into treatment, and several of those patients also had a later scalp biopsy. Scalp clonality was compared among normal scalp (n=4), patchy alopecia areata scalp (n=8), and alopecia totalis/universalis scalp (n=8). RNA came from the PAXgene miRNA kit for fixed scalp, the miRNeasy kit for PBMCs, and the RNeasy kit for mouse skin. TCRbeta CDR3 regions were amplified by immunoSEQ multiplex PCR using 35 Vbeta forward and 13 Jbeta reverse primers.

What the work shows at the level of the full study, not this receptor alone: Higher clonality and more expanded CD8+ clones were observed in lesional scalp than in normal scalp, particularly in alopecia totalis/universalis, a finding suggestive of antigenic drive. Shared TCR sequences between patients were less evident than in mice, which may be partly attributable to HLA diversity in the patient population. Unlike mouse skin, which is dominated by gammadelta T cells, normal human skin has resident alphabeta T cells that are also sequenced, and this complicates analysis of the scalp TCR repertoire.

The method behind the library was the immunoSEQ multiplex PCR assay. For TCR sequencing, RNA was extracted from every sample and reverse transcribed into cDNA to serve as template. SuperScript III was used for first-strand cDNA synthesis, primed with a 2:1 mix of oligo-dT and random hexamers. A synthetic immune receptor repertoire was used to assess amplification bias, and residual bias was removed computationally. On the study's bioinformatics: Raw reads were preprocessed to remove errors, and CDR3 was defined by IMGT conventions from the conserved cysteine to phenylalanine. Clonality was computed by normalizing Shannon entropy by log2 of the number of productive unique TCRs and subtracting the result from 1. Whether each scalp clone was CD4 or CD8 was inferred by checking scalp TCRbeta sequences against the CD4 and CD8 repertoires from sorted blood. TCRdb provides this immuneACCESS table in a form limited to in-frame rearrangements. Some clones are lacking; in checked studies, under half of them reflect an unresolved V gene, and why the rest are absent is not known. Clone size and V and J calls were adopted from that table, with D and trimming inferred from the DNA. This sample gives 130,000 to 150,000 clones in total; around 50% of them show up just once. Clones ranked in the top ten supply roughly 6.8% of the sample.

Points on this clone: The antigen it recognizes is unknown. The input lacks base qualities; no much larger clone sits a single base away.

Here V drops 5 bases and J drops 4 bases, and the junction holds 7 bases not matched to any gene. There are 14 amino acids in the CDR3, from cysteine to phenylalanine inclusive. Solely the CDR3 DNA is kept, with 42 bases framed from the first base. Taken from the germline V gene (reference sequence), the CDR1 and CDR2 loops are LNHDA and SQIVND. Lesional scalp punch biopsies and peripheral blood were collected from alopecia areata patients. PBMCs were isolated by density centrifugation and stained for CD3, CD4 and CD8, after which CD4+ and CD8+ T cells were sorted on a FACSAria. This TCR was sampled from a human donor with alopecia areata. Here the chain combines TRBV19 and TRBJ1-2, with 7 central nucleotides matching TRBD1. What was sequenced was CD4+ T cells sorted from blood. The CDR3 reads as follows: CASSPQGTGYGYTF. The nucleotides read TGTGCCAGTAGTCCACAGGGGACCGGCTATGGCTACACCTTC.